Sequencing of this T cell receptor beta chain was carried out in a study of T cells after yellow fever vaccination. Study in general: Low-cell-number fractions underwent preparation using SMART-Seq v4 Ultra Low Input. Whole-study findings and limits: One caveat is that FACS-sorted repertoires could contain abundant clonotypes contaminating from the bulk population. Post-booster reappearance was seen for most primary-vaccination clones (96% CD4, about 88% CD8).

Production of TCR cDNA was by 5'RACE template switching, which also added a universal primer site and UMIs. From the 5' RACE reads, TCRdb called clonotypes with MiXCR, one entry per CDR3 protein. This sample has 300,000 to 400,000 distinct CDR3 sequences; 12% occur once, and the top ten carry roughly 3%. This clonotype was picked up a small number of times. Its antigen is undetermined. Between the trimmed V and J ends, which lost 5 bases and 6 bases, there was a span of 21 bases. CDR3 size: 16 residues. Germline V lookup: CDR1 SGHTA, CDR2 FQGNSA. The sequence derives from a man aged 18 to 35 who received the YFV17D yellow fever vaccine. Here the sequenced sample was CD4+ T cells sorted from PBMCs, taken 15 days after the yellow fever booster vaccination. The chain links TRBV7-2 to TRBJ2-3; no clear D gene. The CDR3 loop reads CASSARKIPSSDTQYF. CDR3 coding DNA: TGTGCCAGCAGCGCCCGAAAAATACCGTCATCGGATACGCAGTATTTT.